A selection of T cell receptor beta chains follows, all from one sample in a study of control samples from healthy donors and cancer patients. Profiling relied on immunoSEQ multiplex PCR, and the TCRdb table lists in-frame clones only, not all of them. Here the sample spans some 70,000 clones, more than 75% being singletons. The material sequenced was PBMCs. These receptors originate from a woman between 50 and 59 years old with lung cancer. CDR3s include the opening cysteine and the closing phenylalanine or tryptophan. The order of the fields is CDR3 DNA, CDR3 protein, clone size, V gene, D gene, J gene. A D gene is named only where the DNA matches it firmly. Some rows mark clone size as missing; the rest say once, few, many or name a class of expanded clone.

cdr3_nt: TGTGCCAGCAGTTCGGAGGCGGCTATCTATGGCTACACCTTC
cdr3_aa: CASSSEAAIYGYTF
clone_size: few
v_call: TRBV2
d_call: .
j_call: TRBJ1-2

cdr3_nt: TGTGCCAGCTCACCAGGGGAGCGGGCCTACACCTTC
cdr3_aa: CASSPGERAYTF
clone_size: .
v_call: TRBV18
d_call: .
j_call: TRBJ1-2

cdr3_nt: TGTGCCAGCAGTGTAAAAACCAGGTGGGATGGCTACACCTTC
cdr3_aa: CASSVKTRWDGYTF
clone_size: .
v_call: TRBV2
d_call: .
j_call: TRBJ1-2

cdr3_nt: TGTGCCATCAGTGGCTCTAACTATGGCTACACCTTC
cdr3_aa: CAISGSNYGYTF
clone_size: .
v_call: TRBV10-3
d_call: .
j_call: TRBJ1-2

cdr3_nt: TGTGCCAGCAGTTCCAAATCAGGGGGGTACGAGCAGTACTTC
cdr3_aa: CASSSKSGGYEQYF
clone_size: .
v_call: TRBV27
d_call: .
j_call: TRBJ2-7

cdr3_nt: TGTGCCAGCAGTCTTTTATTAGGTACTGAAGCTTTCTTT
cdr3_aa: CASSLLLGTEAFF
clone_size: .
v_call: TRBV28
d_call: .
j_call: TRBJ1-1

cdr3_nt: TGTGCCAGTAGTACCAGTATGAACACTGAAGCTTTCTTT
cdr3_aa: CASSTSMNTEAFF
clone_size: .
v_call: TRBV19
d_call: .
j_call: TRBJ1-1

cdr3_nt: TGTGCCAGCAGCAAGGGAGATCAGCCCCAGCATTTT
cdr3_aa: CASSKGDQPQHF
clone_size: .
v_call: TRBV12-3/TRBV12-4
d_call: .
j_call: TRBJ1-5

cdr3_nt: TGTGCCAGCAGTGTGCCAGGGCTTGGCGACACTGAAGCTTTCTTT
cdr3_aa: CASSVPGLGDTEAFF
clone_size: .
v_call: TRBV28
d_call: .
j_call: TRBJ1-1

cdr3_nt: TGTGCCAGCAGCCCATCGACAGGGGGCACTGAAGCTTTCTTT
cdr3_aa: CASSPSTGGTEAFF
clone_size: .
v_call: TRBV3-1/TRBV3-2
d_call: TRBD1
j_call: TRBJ1-1

cdr3_nt: TGTGCCAGCTCCACCGGGGTTCGGGGGCCGGACACTGAAGCTTTCTTT
cdr3_aa: CASSTGVRGPDTEAFF
clone_size: once
v_call: TRBV25-1
d_call: .
j_call: TRBJ1-1

cdr3_nt: TGCGCCAGCAGCTTGCACGAGCAGTACTTC
cdr3_aa: CASSLHEQYF
clone_size: .
v_call: TRBV5-1
d_call: .
j_call: TRBJ2-7

cdr3_nt: TGTGCCAGCAGTTCCTATCGGGGGAGGGGATCTACGGACGAGCAGTACTTC
cdr3_aa: CASSSYRGRGSTDEQYF
clone_size: .
v_call: TRBV28
d_call: TRBD2
j_call: TRBJ2-7

cdr3_nt: TGCGCCAGCAGCCCTGGGTTTGGCACTGAAGCTTTCTTT
cdr3_aa: CASSPGFGTEAFF
clone_size: .
v_call: TRBV4-3
d_call: .
j_call: TRBJ1-1

cdr3_nt: TGTGCCAGCAGCTTAGTGAGCGATGGGGAGCAGTACTTC
cdr3_aa: CASSLVSDGEQYF
clone_size: .
v_call: TRBV11-3
d_call: .
j_call: TRBJ2-7

cdr3_nt: TGCGCCAGCAGCTTGGAGAGACAGGGTTCACCCCTCCACTTT
cdr3_aa: CASSLERQGSPLHF
clone_size: few
v_call: TRBV5-1
d_call: TRBD1
j_call: TRBJ1-6

cdr3_nt: TGTGCCATCAGTGATTCTAGAGGTCAGCCCCAGCATTTT
cdr3_aa: CAISDSRGQPQHF
clone_size: .
v_call: TRBV10-3
d_call: .
j_call: TRBJ1-5

cdr3_nt: TGTGCCAGCAGCCAAGAGGGTGAAGCTTTCTTT
cdr3_aa: CASSQEGEAFF
clone_size: once
v_call: TRBV3-1/TRBV3-2
d_call: .
j_call: TRBJ1-1

cdr3_nt: TGCAGCGTTGGGGACAGGGTGGGCAATGAGCAGTTCTTC
cdr3_aa: CSVGDRVGNEQFF
clone_size: .
v_call: TRBV29-1
d_call: TRBD1
j_call: TRBJ2-1

cdr3_nt: TGTGCCAGCAGTCGACCGGAAACAGGGAACACCATATATTTT
cdr3_aa: CASSRPETGNTIYF
clone_size: .
v_call: TRBV6-2/TRBV6-3
d_call: .
j_call: TRBJ1-3

cdr3_nt: TGCAGTGCTAGTGCTCCAGCGACGATTAGCTCCTACGAGCAGTACTTC
cdr3_aa: CSASAPATISSYEQYF
clone_size: few
v_call: TRBV20-1
d_call: .
j_call: TRBJ2-7

cdr3_nt: TGTGCCAGCAGCGGAGGTACGGGACTTAAGGACTATGGCTACACCTTC
cdr3_aa: CASSGGTGLKDYGYTF
clone_size: .
v_call: TRBV7-2
d_call: .
j_call: TRBJ1-2

cdr3_nt: TGTGCCAGTAGTATTCTACAATCTGGGGCCAACGTCCTGACTTTC
cdr3_aa: CASSILQSGANVLTF
clone_size: .
v_call: TRBV19
d_call: .
j_call: TRBJ2-6

cdr3_nt: TGTGCCAGCAGTTACACGACAGGGGGAGGCACTGAAGCTTTCTTT
cdr3_aa: CASSYTTGGGTEAFF
clone_size: .
v_call: TRBV6-5
d_call: TRBD1
j_call: TRBJ1-1

cdr3_nt: TGTGCCAGCAGCGCCCAGGGAGGCTATGGCTACACCTTC
cdr3_aa: CASSAQGGYGYTF
clone_size: .
v_call: TRBV7-3
d_call: .
j_call: TRBJ1-2

cdr3_nt: TGTGCCAGCAGCGTAGCGGGGACGGGGAACTATGGCTACACCTTC
cdr3_aa: CASSVAGTGNYGYTF
clone_size: .
v_call: TRBV9
d_call: .
j_call: TRBJ1-2